Each of the 21 T cell receptor beta chains below was sequenced from the same sample in a study of control samples from healthy donors and cancer patients. The repertoire was sequenced with immunoSEQ multiplex PCR; TCRdb's copy has only in-frame clones and lacks some. The sample carries 65,000 to 90,000 clones, around 87% recorded once. The source material was blood. The receptors originated from a man in his forties or fifties in good health.

About this clone itself: Other DNA variants within this sample encode the same CDR3. This chain connects TRBV7-3 to TRBJ2-5; D gene ambiguous. The CDR3 extends over 13 amino acids. The ends were cut back, 1 base at V and 4 bases at J, with 7 bases in the middle. Germline-derived CDR1 and CDR2 are SGHTA and FQGTGA. The CDR3 reads CASSLSLGETQYF. CDR3 nucleotide sequence: TGTGCCAGCAGCTTAAGTCTGGGAGAGACCCAGTACTTC. Looking up the rest from reference TRBV7-3 and TRBJ2-5 gives the full variable domain: GAGVSQTPSNKVTEKGKYVELRCDPISGHTALYWYRQSLGQGPEFLIYFQGTGAADDSGLPNDRFFAVRPEGSVSTLKIQRTERGDSAVYLCASSLSLGETQYFGPGTRLLVL.

The chain links TRBV7-9 to TRBJ2-7; 8 nucleotides match TRBD2. Per germline, CDR1 SEHNR and CDR2 FQNEAQ (reference sequence). The length of the CDR3 is 16 residues. V lost 4 bases and J lost 2; bases outside the gene matches: 10. The CDR3 DNA is TGTGCCAGCAGCTCTTCTTCGGGACTAGTAGCCTACGAGCAGTACTTC. It is translated as CASSSSSGLVAYEQYF.

For the CDR3, the DNA is TGTGCCAGTAGTACCCGAACGGGGCAAAGGGATCAGCCCCAGCATTTT. As protein: CASSTRTGQRDQPQHF. This chain joins TRBV19 and TRBJ1-5, with D possibly matching TRBD1 (5 bases). The germline V gene has CDR1 LNHDA and CDR2 SQIVND (reference sequence). With 4 bases removed from V and 5 bases from J, the gap between germline ends came to 18 bases. The CDR3 spans 16 residues.

This chain's CDR3 is CASSLGSYSNYGYTF. In DNA, the CDR3 is TGTGCCAGCAGCTTAGGAAGCTATTCTAACTATGGCTACACCTTC. The genes are TRBV13 and TRBJ1-2; no clear D. CDR3 length: 15 amino acids. CDR1 is PRHDT and CDR2 is FYEKMQ in the germline V gene (reference sequence). Trimming pared 0 bases from V and 0 bases from J, leaving 8 bases between.

This chain uses TRBV6-4 with TRBJ2-1; the match to TRBD2 covers 7 bases. J gave up 5 bases and V 6 bases, and 16 bases lay outside the gene matches. The germline V gene encodes CDR1 MRHNA and CDR2 SNTAGT. This CDR3 is 17 amino acids long. Written as DNA, the CDR3 is TGTGCCAGCAGCCGGGCCGGTTTCGGACTAGGCCACAATGAGCAGTTCTTC. As protein: CASSRAGFGLGHNEQFF.

In its sample, this clone was seen a few times. The chain joins TRBV9 to TRBJ2-1; TRBD2 matches at 9 bases. Germline CDR1 reads SGDLS; CDR2 reads YYNGEE. The junction had 4 bases not matched to a gene; V was cut back by 2 bases and J by 1 base. The CDR3 spans 16 residues. The chain's CDR3 is CASSVQTSGSYNEQFF. The CDR3 bases are TGTGCCAGCAGCGTGCAGACTAGCGGATCCTACAATGAGCAGTTCTTC.

This chain joins TRBV18 and TRBJ1-4, with a possible D match to TRBD1 (6 bases). V was shortened by 4 bases and J by 12 bases, with 15 bases between the two germline ends. Germline CDR1 KGHSH, CDR2 LQKENI. There are 13 residues in the CDR3. CDR3 nucleotides: TGTGCCAGCTCACAGCGGACAGCTGAGGAACTGTTTTTT. This encodes CASSQRTAEELFF.

In its sample, this clone was seen once. The chain couples TRBV6-1 to TRBJ1-1; TRBD1 might be the D (5 bases). CDR1 and CDR2 from the germline V gene are MNHNS and SASEGT. The CDR3 spans 13 residues. Trimming pared 2 bases from V and 6 bases from J, leaving 10 bases between. The CDR3 DNA reads TGTGCCAGCAGTGAATACAGGAGCTCTGAAGCTTTCTTT. Its protein is CASSEYRSSEAFF.

The rearrangement joins TRBV5-4 to TRBJ2-3; TRBD2 agrees at 10 bases. With V trimmed by 4 bases and J by 0 bases, 8 bases remained unmatched. CDR3 length: 17 amino acids. Germline values: CDR1 SGHNT, CDR2 YYREEE (reference sequence). The DNA for the CDR3 is TGTGCCAGCAGCGAAGCGGGAGGGCCTCCTAGCACAGATACGCAGTATTTT. Its translation: CASSEAGGPPSTDTQYF.

Points on this clone: This sample also contains other DNA sequences that code for the same CDR3. The chain has TRBV19 and TRBJ1-5, with TRBD1 matching over 9 bases. Germline V gives CDR1 LNHDA, CDR2 SQIVND (reference sequence). The J segment lost 7 bases and the V segment lost 3 bases, leaving 7 bases of the junction unmatched. The CDR3 consists of 15 residues. The CDR3 is CASSIMGQGGQPQHF. The CDR3 DNA follows: TGTGCCAGTAGTATTATGGGACAGGGAGGGCAGCCCCAGCATTTT.

This chain joins TRBV19 and TRBJ1-3; D is ambiguous. This CDR3 region has 14 residues. With 5 bases removed from V and 0 bases from J, the gap between germline ends came to 8 bases. Germline CDR1 reads LNHDA; CDR2 reads SQIVND (reference sequence). CDR3 loop: CASSRGDSGNTIYF. CDR3 bases: TGTGCCAGTAGTCGCGGCGACTCTGGAAACACCATATATTTT.

By its share, this clone is large. This chain uses TRBV7-6 with TRBJ2-1; D not resolved. V lost 1 base to trimming and J lost 1 base, with 8 bases between them. Germline lookup yields CDR1 SGHVS and CDR2 FNYEAQ. The CDR3 is 15 residues long. The CDR3 DNA reads TGTGCCAGCAGCTTAGTAAAGGGTTCCTACAATGAGCAGTTCTTC. Protein product: CASSLVKGSYNEQFF.

J is TRBJ2-1 and V is TRBV7-2; TRBD1 might be the D (6 bases). The length of the CDR3 is 16 residues. Germline V gene data show CDR1 as SGHTA and CDR2 as FQGNSA. Trimming pared 6 bases from V and 7 bases from J, leaving 22 bases between. In DNA form, the CDR3 reads TGTGCCAGCAGAGAAGGTAGCATTAGTAGGGGGAATGAGCAGTTCTTC. This encodes CASREGSISRGNEQFF. Full variable domain (missing parts from reference TRBV7-2 and TRBJ2-1): GAGVSQSPSNKVTEKGKDVELRCDPISGHTALYWYRQSLGQGLEFLIYFQGNSAPDKSGLPSDRFSAERTGGSVSTLTIQRTQQEDSAVYLCASREGSISRGNEQFFGPGTRLTVL.

The rearrangement links TRBV7-8 to TRBJ1-1; D uncertain. The CDR3 totals 16 residues. Looked up from germline, CDR1 is SGHVS and CDR2 is FQNEAQ. Trimming took 1 base from V and 1 from J, leaving 13 bases between them. CDR3 loop: CASSLEVPPSNTEAFF. The DNA of the CDR3 is TGTGCCAGCAGCTTAGAAGTTCCCCCGTCGAACACTGAAGCTTTCTTT. Full variable domain (remainder filled in from reference TRBV7-8 and TRBJ1-1): GAGVSQSPRYKVAKRGQDVALRCDPISGHVSLFWYQQALGQGPEFLTYFQNEAQLDKSGLPSDRFFAERPEGSVSTLKIQRTQQEDSAVYLCASSLEVPPSNTEAFFGQGTRLTVV.

The CDR3: CASSIALTVRGTEAFF. In DNA form, the CDR3 reads TGTGCCAGTAGTATAGCCCTCACCGTACGGGGCACTGAAGCTTTCTTT. V usage is TRBV19 and J usage is TRBJ1-1; D gene uncertain. The CDR3 is 16 residues long. Between the trimmed V and J ends, which lost 1 base and 4 bases, there was a span of 16 bases. Per the germline V gene, CDR1 is LNHDA and CDR2 is SQIVND (reference sequence). The complete variable domain, with remaining parts taken from reference TRBV19 and TRBJ1-1, reads DGGITQSPKYLFRKEGQNVTLSCEQNLNHDAMYWYRQDPGQGLRLIYYSQIVNDFQKGDIAEGYSVSREKKESFPLTVTSAQKNPTAFYLCASSIALTVRGTEAFFGQGTRLTVV.

Concerning this clone itself: This CDR3 is also generated by other DNA sequences in the sample. The gene calls are TRBV9 and TRBJ2-7, with D perhaps given as TRBD1 or TRBD2 (7 bases each). Trimming removed 10 bases from V and 6 bases from J, with 20 bases in between. The CDR3 extends over 13 amino acids. Germline values: CDR1 SGDLS, CDR2 YYNGEE. The CDR3 reads CARRGHRGVEQYF. The CDR3 region has the DNA TGTGCCCGGAGGGGGCACCGGGGGGTCGAGCAGTACTTC.

The chain employs TRBV27 and TRBJ1-1; weak D call: TRBD1 (6 bases). Germline CDR1 reads MNHEY; CDR2 reads SMNVEV (reference sequence). This CDR3 contains 15 residues. V was shortened by 0 bases and J by 5 bases, with 13 bases between the two germline ends. The CDR3 reads CASSLSIGGWTEAFF. The CDR3 region has the DNA TGTGCCAGCAGTTTATCGATAGGGGGGTGGACTGAAGCTTTCTTT.

The V and J genes are TRBV4-3 and TRBJ1-4; tentative D call: TRBD1 (5 bases). CDR1 is LGHNA and CDR2 is YSLEER in the germline V gene. This CDR3 is 17 amino acids long. The V and J ends lost 0 bases and 5 bases respectively, with 16 bases between them. The CDR3 protein is CASSQDNRGGANEKLFF. The CDR3, as DNA: TGCGCCAGCAGCCAAGATAATAGGGGAGGGGCGAATGAAAAACTGTTTTTT.

V usage is TRBV5-1 and J usage is TRBJ1-6, with D unclear. Germline CDR1 is SGHRS and CDR2 is YFSETQ. The CDR3 totals 14 residues. The V and J ends lost 0 bases and 2 bases respectively, with 3 bases between them. DNA of the CDR3: TGCGCCAGCAGCTTGGACCCCTATAATTCACCCCTCCACTTT. Protein sequence: CASSLDPYNSPLHF.

J is TRBJ1-2 and V is TRBV6-5; D is unresolved. V shed 7 bases and J shed 0 bases, with 9 bases lying between them. This CDR3 region has 13 residues. Germline values: CDR1 MNHEY, CDR2 SVGAGI. The CDR3 here is CASIQEANYGYTF. As DNA, the CDR3 is TGTGCCAGCATCCAGGAGGCTAACTATGGCTACACCTTC.

This sequence joins TRBV29-1 and TRBJ1-1; D possibly corresponds to TRBD1 (6 bases). CDR1 and CDR2 (germline): SQVTM, ANQGSEA. Trimming left V 7 bases short and J 6 bases short, with 18 bases between. This CDR3 region has 13 residues. The CDR3 DNA follows: TGCAGCGCCGAACCGGGACAAGGGGCTGAAGCTTTCTTT. Its protein is CSAEPGQGAEAFF.